This T cell receptor beta chain originates from a study of PD-L1 blockade in urothelial cancer. Looking at the study overall: Atezolizumab 1,200 mg was given intravenously every 3 weeks, starting 2014. Analyses used blood from 3 weeks (second dose) and 6 weeks after treatment start. Broader study findings: Lower pretreatment blood TCR clonality, under the median, predicted better survival, researchers reported.

Sample numbers ranged from 1 to 8 per patient, encompassing pretreatment and on-treatment collections. As concerns this clone: Its antigen is currently unknown.

Germline V gene data show CDR1 as MDHEN and CDR2 as SYDVKM. There are 15 residues in the CDR3. The ends lost 1 base at V and 4 bases at J; junction bases unmatched: 5. Repertoires were generated with immunoSEQ multiplex PCR, while TCRdb's copy carries only in-frame clones and drops some. The sample holds 100,000 or so clones, under 85% seen once. This rearrangement joins TRBV28 to TRBJ2-3, with 7 bases fitting TRBD2. Sequences were derived from PBMCs, sampled around atezolizumab (anti-PD-L1) treatment. This sequence originates from a man aged 45-60 years with urothelial cancer. In DNA, the CDR3 is TGTGCCAGCAGTTTATCCCAGGGAGGGCCAGATACGCAGTATTTT. Protein sequence: CASSLSQGGPDTQYF. Combining the CDR3 with reference TRBV28 and TRBJ2-3 gives the whole variable domain DVKVTQSSRYLVKRTGEKVFLECVQDMDHENMFWYRQDPGLGLRLIYFSYDVKMKEKGDIPEGYSVSREKKERFSLILESASTNQTSMYLCASSLSQGGPDTQYFGPGTRLTVL.